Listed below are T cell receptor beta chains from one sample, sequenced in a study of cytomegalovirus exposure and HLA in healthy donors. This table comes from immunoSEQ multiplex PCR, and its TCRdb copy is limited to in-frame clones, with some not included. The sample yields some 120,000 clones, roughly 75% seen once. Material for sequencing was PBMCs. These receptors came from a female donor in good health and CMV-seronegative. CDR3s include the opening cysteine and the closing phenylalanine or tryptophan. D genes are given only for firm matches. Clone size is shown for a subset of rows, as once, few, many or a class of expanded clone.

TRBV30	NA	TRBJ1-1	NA	CAWNPGDTEAFF	TGTGCCTGGAACCCAGGCGACACTGAAGCTTTCTTT
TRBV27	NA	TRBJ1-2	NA	CASSQDRRSYGYTF	TGTGCCAGCAGTCAAGACAGGAGAAGCTATGGCTACACCTTC
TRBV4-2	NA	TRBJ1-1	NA	CASSDLGGPEAFF	TGTGCCAGCAGCGACCTGGGCGGGCCCGAAGCTTTCTTT
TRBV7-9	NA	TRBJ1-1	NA	CASILGPDFVANTEAFF	TGTGCCAGCATCCTAGGTCCTGACTTTGTTGCGAACACTGAAGCTTTCTTT
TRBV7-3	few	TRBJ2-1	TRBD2	CASSPGLGSYNEQFF	TGTGCCAGCAGCCCAGGACTAGGGTCCTACAATGAGCAGTTCTTC
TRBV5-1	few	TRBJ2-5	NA	CASSLGGVKETQYF	TGCGCCAGCAGCTTAGGAGGCGTAAAAGAGACCCAGTACTTC
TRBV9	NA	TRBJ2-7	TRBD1	CASSVAQGAYEQYF	TGTGCCAGCAGCGTAGCACAGGGGGCTTACGAGCAGTACTTC
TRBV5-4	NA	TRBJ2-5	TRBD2	CASSFGAGGGETQYF	TGTGCCAGCAGCTTCGGAGCGGGAGGTGGTGAGACCCAGTACTTC
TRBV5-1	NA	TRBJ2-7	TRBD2	CASSLEGLAGAVQYF	TGCGCCAGCAGTTTGGAGGGGCTAGCGGGAGCAGTGCAGTACTTC
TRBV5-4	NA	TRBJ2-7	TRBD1	CASSLRGPSYEQYF	TGTGCCAGCAGCTTGAGGGGGCCCTCCTACGAGCAGTACTTC
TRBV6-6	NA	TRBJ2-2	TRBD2	CASSYQTSGNGGELFF	TGTGCCAGCAGTTACCAGACTAGCGGGAATGGCGGGGAGCTGTTTTTT
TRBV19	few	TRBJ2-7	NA	CASSIGGSYRAYEQYF	TGTGCCAGTAGTATTGGAGGCTCTTATCGCGCCTACGAGCAGTACTTC
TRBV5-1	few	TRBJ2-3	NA	CASSRKTGLTSQDTQYF	TGCGCCAGCAGCCGGAAAACAGGGCTTACTAGTCAAGATACGCAGTATTTT
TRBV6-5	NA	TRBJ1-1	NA	CASSFEGVSTTEAFF	TGTGCCAGCAGTTTCGAAGGGGTCAGCACCACTGAAGCTTTCTTT
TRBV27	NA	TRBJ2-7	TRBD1	CASSGQGRSYEQYF	TGTGCCAGCAGCGGACAGGGACGGTCCTACGAGCAGTACTTC
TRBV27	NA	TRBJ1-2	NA	CASRGAYGYTF	TGTGCCAGCAGGGGGGCCTATGGCTACACCTTC
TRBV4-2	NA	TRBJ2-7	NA	CASSQDFDEQYF	TGTGCCAGCAGCCAAGATTTCGACGAGCAGTACTTC
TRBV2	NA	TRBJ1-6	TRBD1	CASSDDRGRSPLHF	TGTGCCAGCAGCGACGACAGGGGGCGGTCACCCCTCCACTTT
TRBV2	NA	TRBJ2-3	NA	CASGGDFASTDTQYF	TGTGCCAGTGGAGGGGACTTCGCCAGCACAGATACGCAGTATTTT
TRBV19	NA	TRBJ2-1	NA	CASSPRTALGEQFF	TGTGCCAGTAGTCCCAGGACTGCGCTGGGTGAGCAGTTCTTC
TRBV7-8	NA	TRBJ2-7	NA	CASSLVRSGTSYEQYF	TGTGCCAGCAGCTTAGTCCGCAGCGGAACCTCCTACGAGCAGTACTTC
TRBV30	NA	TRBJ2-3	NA	CAWSSGSSVTQYF	TGTGCCTGGAGCTCCGGGTCTTCCGTTACGCAGTATTTT
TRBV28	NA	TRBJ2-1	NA	CASRTGLTRFF	TGTGCCAGCAGGACGGGACTTACCCGGTTCTTC
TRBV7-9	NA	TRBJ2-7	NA	CASSYKGQYEQYF	TGTGCCAGCAGCTACAAAGGACAGTACGAGCAGTACTTC